This entry lists 16 T cell receptor beta chains sequenced from one sample in a study of T cells in Graves' hyperthyroidism and ophthalmopathy. Regions amplified from RNA transcripts were the TCR beta CDR3 regions. TCR CDR3 underwent first-round RT-PCR with the HTBI primer set. TCRdb fed the multiplex PCR reads into MiXCR, producing one record per CDR3 protein. The table has a few hundred thousand distinct CDR3 sequences, 14% seen once. Sequencing was carried out using blood. These TCRs come from a woman in her 30s with Graves' ophthalmopathy.

This clonotype occurred many times. This chain uses TRBV2 with TRBJ2-5, with D unclear. This CDR3 contains 13 residues. Trimming removed 1 base at V and 5 bases at J, with 8 bases between. Germline V lookup: CDR1 SNHLY, CDR2 FYNNEI. The CDR3 sequence: CASSEEARETQYF. Written as DNA, the CDR3 is TGTGCCAGCAGTGAAGAGGCAAGGGAGACCCAGTACTTC.

This clonotype was seen repeatedly, ten times or more. The chain has TRBV30 and TRBJ1-1; D remains ambiguous. The CDR3 spans 13 residues. Trimming removed 1 base from V and 2 bases from J, with 8 bases in between. Germline lookup yields CDR1 GTSNPN and CDR2 SVGIG (reference sequence). CDR3 amino acids: CAWSERTNTEAFF. CDR3 sequence (DNA): TGTGCCTGGAGTGAAAGGACCAACACTGAAGCTTTCTTT.

This clonotype was found many times. The rearrangement links TRBV12-3 or TRBV12-4 to TRBJ1-5; D unclear. V was clipped by 8 bases and J by 1 base, with 18 bases between them. The CDR3 is 16 residues long. This chain's CDR3 is CASSFFGRFSNQPQHF. The DNA for the CDR3 is TGTGCCAGCTCGTTCTTTGGGAGGTTCAGCAATCAGCCCCAGCATTTT.

This clonotype was counted many times. CDR3 in DNA: TGCAGCGTTGCTGGCGGGACGAACAAAAACATTCAGTACTTC. Protein product: CSVAGGTNKNIQYF. This chain joins TRBV29-1 and TRBJ2-4, with D tentatively TRBD2 (6 bases). The V and J ends lost 4 bases and 3 bases respectively, with 13 bases between them. Germline lookup yields CDR1 SQVTM and CDR2 ANQGSEA. This CDR3 has 14 amino acids.

This clonotype has a count of ten or more. This sequence joins TRBV18 and TRBJ1-6, with 8 bases matching TRBD1. V lost 3 bases, J lost 7 bases, and 5 bases stayed unmatched. Germline loops: CDR1 KGHSH, CDR2 LQKENI. The CDR3 runs 15 residues. This chain's CDR3 is CASSPGDRGNSPLHF. DNA for the CDR3: TGTGCCAGCTCACCTGGCGACAGGGGAAATTCACCCCTCCACTTT.

There are many counts of this clonotype. This chain links TRBV11-3 with TRBJ2-1; D unresolved. Trimming pared 0 bases from V and 3 bases from J, leaving 3 bases between. This CDR3 comprises 13 residues. Germline V gives CDR1 SGHNT, CDR2 YENEEA. The CDR3 here is CASSLERYNEQFF. CDR3 nucleotides: TGTGCCAGCAGCTTAGAACGCTACAATGAGCAGTTCTTC.

Worth noting for this clonotype: A much larger clone lies a single base off, so this may be a read error. The CDR3 nucleotides are TGTGCCAGCAGCCCTGGCTGGGGGCCCTCAGAGACCCAGTACTTC. This codes for CASSPGWGPSETQYF. The chain is built from TRBV11-3 and TRBJ2-5; possible D gene TRBD1, 6 bases. Germline CDR1 SGHNT, CDR2 YENEEA. The CDR3 extends over 15 amino acids. V lost 5 bases to trimming and J lost 4 bases, with 17 bases between them.

In its sample, this clonotype was seen many times. The chain couples TRBV20-1 to TRBJ2-4; D gene unclear. Germline CDR1 DFQATT, CDR2 SNEGSKA (reference sequence). The CDR3 has 14 residues. V gave up 3 bases and J gave up 0 bases, with 9 bases separating them. The CDR3 sequence is CSASPLIAKNIQYF. The CDR3 bases are TGCAGTGCTAGCCCCTTAATAGCCAAAAACATTCAGTACTTC.

This clonotype has ten or more counts. The J gene is TRBJ2-3, the V gene TRBV20-1; TRBD1 matches at 8 bases. This CDR3 spans 18 amino acids. The junction had 17 bases not matched to a gene; V was cut back by 1 base and J by 5 bases. CDR1 is DFQATT, CDR2 SNEGSKA, per germline (reference sequence). The DNA of the CDR3 is TGCAGTGCTAGAGGTTACTCACCGGACAGGGCTGTGGAAGATACGCAGTATTTT. Its translation: CSARGYSPDRAVEDTQYF.

This clonotype was observed at least ten times. The chain joins TRBV28 to TRBJ1-1; D is unresolved. Trimming pared 10 bases from V and 0 bases from J, leaving 9 bases between. This CDR3 comprises 12 residues. Germline CDR1 MDHEN, CDR2 SYDVKM. The CDR3 nucleotides read TGTGCCATGAGAGGTCTGAACACTGAAGCTTTCTTT. Translated: CAMRGLNTEAFF.

The CDR3 DNA is TGTGCCAGCAGCGTAGCCAGCGATTCACCCCTCCACTTT. Its protein is CASSVASDSPLHF. The chain has TRBV9 and TRBJ1-6, with D unclear. The CDR3 has 13 amino acids. In germline, CDR1 is SGDLS, CDR2 YYNGEE. V lost 0 bases and J lost 8, with 6 bases in between.

In its sample, this clonotype was seen many times. The chain has TRBV5-1 and TRBJ2-3; D is perhaps TRBD2 (6 bases). Germline V gene data show CDR1 as SGHRS and CDR2 as YFSETQ. The V and J ends lost 8 bases and 0 bases respectively, with 22 bases between them. CDR3 length: 17 amino acids. CDR3 amino acids: CASNHFLRGHSTDTQYF. CDR3 nucleotide sequence: TGCGCCAGTAACCATTTTTTGCGGGGTCACAGCACAGATACGCAGTATTTT.

The chain combines TRBV6-2 or TRBV6-3 with TRBJ1-5; 9 nucleotides line up with TRBD1. This CDR3 has 14 amino acids. CDR1 is MNHEY and CDR2 is SVGEGT in the germline V gene. V dropped 11 bases and J dropped 2; count of bases not matched to a gene: 7. The CDR3 loop reads CAGTGGSGNQPQHF. The CDR3 nucleotides read TGTGCCGGTACAGGGGGCTCAGGCAATCAGCCCCAGCATTTT.

This clonotype has a count of ten or more. This sequence joins TRBV6-1 and TRBJ2-7, with 9 bases identical to TRBD2. The CDR3 runs to 15 residues. V was clipped by 6 bases and J by 2 bases; unmatched bases: 8. Per the germline V gene, CDR1 is MNHNS and CDR2 is SASEGT. This CDR3 is CASRWIAGVAYEQYF. The CDR3 DNA reads TGTGCCAGCAGGTGGATAGCGGGGGTAGCCTACGAGCAGTACTTC.

This clonotype occurred many times. The rearrangement joins TRBV11-2 to TRBJ1-2; D remains unclear. The germline gives CDR1 SGHAT, CDR2 FQNNGV. CDR3 length equals 13 residues. V dropped 2 bases and J dropped 6 bases, with 10 bases sitting between them. The CDR3 DNA is TGTGCCAGCAGCTTATCGTGGCAGAATGGCTACACCTTC. Its translation: CASSLSWQNGYTF.

This clonotype was seen at least ten times. The chain joins TRBV28 to TRBJ2-1; D possibly uses TRBD1 or TRBD2 (5 bases each). In germline, CDR1 is MDHEN, CDR2 SYDVKM. V was shortened by 5 bases and J by 5 bases, with 10 bases between the two germline ends. CDR3 size: 13 residues. The CDR3: CASSLPGHNEQFF. In DNA, the CDR3 is TGTGCCAGCAGTCTACCGGGACACAATGAGCAGTTCTTC.